This T cell receptor (beta chain) was observed in a study of Graves' ophthalmopathy and Graves' hyperthyroidism. Study details: Stable hyperthyroid donors showed no ophthalmopathy during 18 months follow-up.

Per germline, CDR1 DFQATT and CDR2 SNEGSKA (reference sequence). The CDR3 is 13 amino acids. V dropped 4 bases and J dropped 4 bases, with 10 bases sitting between them. Study-wide findings and caveats: The blood repertoire also included most expanded thyroid clonotypes above 0.001 frequency.

This clonotype appeared many times. Antigen specificity is unknown. Exclusion covered patients with other autoimmune diseases or uncontrolled infections (as well as pregnancy or lactation). Symptoms, serum thyroxine and TRAb, thyroid ultrasound, and orbital computed tomography formed the diagnostic basis. The TCR beta CDR3 regions underwent amplification from RNA transcripts. HTBI-primed RT-PCR formed the first round, and a multiplex PCR formed the second. Each CDR3 protein is one row after TCRdb ran MiXCR on the multiplex PCR reads. Of more than 1,000,000 distinct CDR3 sequences listed, about two fifths were seen once; the top ten hold 11%.

This TCR came from an adult man with Graves' hyperthyroidism. Sequenced: peripheral blood or thyroid tissue (not recorded which). V usage is TRBV20-1 and J usage is TRBJ2-2; D gene unclear. CDR3 region: CSATQLVTGELFF. In nucleotides, the CDR3 is TGCAGTGCTACCCAACTGGTCACCGGGGAGCTGTTTTTT.